Listed below are T cell receptor beta chains from one sample, sequenced in a study of cytomegalovirus exposure and HLA in healthy donors. Sequencing was performed with immunoSEQ multiplex PCR; in TCRdb, only in-frame clones are kept and a portion is missing. Seen here are some 130,000 clones, 75% observed once, and the top ten hold around 7%. Sequencing used PBMCs. Receptors originate from a man aged 25-45 years in good health and CMV-seronegative. The CDR3 runs from the conserved cysteine through the conserved F or W.

V gene	J gene	CDR3 protein
TRBV6-1	TRBJ1-2	CASSRTSYYGYTF
TRBV7-9	TRBJ1-2	CASSLGQVEYGYTF
TRBV5-1	TRBJ1-1	CASSKLTGNTEAFF
TRBV11-2	TRBJ2-2	CASRPRTGTTGELFF
TRBV5-6	TRBJ1-1	CASSLGLRGGREAFF
TRBV5-1	TRBJ2-1	CASSLGQTYNEQFF
TRBV11-2	TRBJ1-1	CASSLGTGIGTEAFF
TRBV6-1	TRBJ1-5	CASSEVPGGNQPQHF
TRBV28	TRBJ2-7	CASSLARHCEQYF
TRBV30	TRBJ1-4	CAWSTGPTNEKLFF
TRBV5-1	TRBJ1-3	CASSSTPDSSGNTIYF
TRBV18	TRBJ2-1	CASSPNLPGVNSYNEQFF
TRBV18	TRBJ1-6	CASSYTGAGESPLHF
TRBV7-2	TRBJ2-7	CASRRDRGYSYEQYF
TRBV7-9	TRBJ1-1	CASLPFGGPNTEAFF
TRBV29-1	TRBJ2-7	CSVTKPDRGQEQYF
TRBV7-7	TRBJ2-5	CASSPDSGAQYF
TRBV5-1	TRBJ1-1	CASSLAQNTEAFF
TRBV29-1	TRBJ2-5	CSAPPGQGETQYF
TRBV25-1	TRBJ1-5	CASSGQGFGNQPQHF
TRBV5-4	TRBJ2-7	CASSLGSGEQYF
TRBV7-2	TRBJ2-3	CASSQGLAGSTDTQYF
TRBV5-1	TRBJ1-3	CASSYEMPGADSLYF
TRBV4-2	TRBJ1-3	CASSQASSGNTIYF
TRBV5-1	TRBJ2-7	CASSLEPGQGAGGYEQYF
TRBV30	TRBJ1-2	CAWGGRDRGTYGYTF
TRBV15	TRBJ2-3	CATSRSPTSVVTDTQYF
TRBV9	TRBJ2-2	CASSFYGLAGAEGTGELFF
TRBV15	TRBJ2-1	CATGREWNEQFF
TRBV30	TRBJ2-1	CASGQKSYNEQFF
TRBV5-1	TRBJ1-3	CASSLNGPSSGNTIYF
TRBV27	TRBJ2-2	CASNGRQAGTGELFF
TRBV21-1	TRBJ2-2	CASSKLAGTGELFF
TRBV4-2	TRBJ2-2	CASSPHGSSPGELFF
TRBV2	TRBJ1-3	CASSDVGNTIYF
TRBV19	TRBJ2-1	CASSISPLSRSAQYNEQFF
TRBV2	TRBJ1-5	CASSDLGQSNQPQHF
TRBV29-1	TRBJ2-1	CSVAAGQGLGVGEQFF
TRBV4-1	TRBJ1-2	CASSQPLGQGTGYTF
TRBV18	TRBJ1-4	CASSPIRQANEKLFF
TRBV27	TRBJ1-2	CASSPPAGLYGYTF
TRBV7-8	TRBJ2-5	CASSYDRGRETQYF
TRBV27	TRBJ1-5	CASSLRRSEPQHF
TRBV4-2	TRBJ1-1	CASSLQLNTEAFF
TRBV30	TRBJ2-6	CAWSVTGSSGANVLTF
TRBV9	TRBJ1-1	CASSPRQGEDTEAFF
TRBV18	TRBJ1-2	CASSPGTALDDYTF
TRBV29-1	TRBJ2-2	CSVAGNRGGELFF
TRBV6-1	TRBJ1-5	CASSMDRDQPQHF
TRBV19	TRBJ2-7	CASSLRGQGAYEQYF
TRBV7-2	TRBJ1-1	CASSLGVSWQGGSTEAFF
TRBV27	TRBJ2-1	CASSKDRVWNEQFF
TRBV2	TRBJ2-6	CASSEQGPSSGANVLTF